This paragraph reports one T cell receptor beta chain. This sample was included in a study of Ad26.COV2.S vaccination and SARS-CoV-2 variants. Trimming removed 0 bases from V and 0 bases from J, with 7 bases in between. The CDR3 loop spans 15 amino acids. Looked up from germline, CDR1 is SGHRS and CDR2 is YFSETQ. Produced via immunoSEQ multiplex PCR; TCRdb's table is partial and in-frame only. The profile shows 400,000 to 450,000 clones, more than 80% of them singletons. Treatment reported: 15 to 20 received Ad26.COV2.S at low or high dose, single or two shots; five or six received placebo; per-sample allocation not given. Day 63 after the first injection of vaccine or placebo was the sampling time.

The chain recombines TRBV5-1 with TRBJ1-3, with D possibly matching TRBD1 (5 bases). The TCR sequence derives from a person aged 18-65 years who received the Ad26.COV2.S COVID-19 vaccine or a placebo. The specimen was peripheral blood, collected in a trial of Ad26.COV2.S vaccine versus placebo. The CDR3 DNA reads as TGCGCCAGCAGCTTGGGGGGGAACTCTGGAAACACCATATATTTT. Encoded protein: CASSLGGNSGNTIYF.